Listed here is a single TCR beta chain. Its cognate antigen has yet to be identified. Qualities for individual bases were not recorded, and no much larger clone is one base off. Collaborating institutions collected whole blood in K2EDTA tubes following their own protocols. Collaborator samples were shipped for TCRbeta analysis as frozen whole blood, isolated PBMCs, or DNA extracted from either sample type. The immunoSEQ Assay, a bias-controlled multiplex PCR, was used to amplify TCRbeta CDR3 regions from genomic DNA. The source study handled its data this way. Within the assay, amplification of reference gene primers was used to estimate how many nucleated cells each sample contained. Sequence reads were collapsed and filtered to measure the absolute abundance of every unique TCRbeta CDR3 rearrangement. Productive Simpson clonality was computed per sample as the square root of Simpson's diversity index over productive rearrangements. TCRdb provides this immuneACCESS table in a form limited to in-frame rearrangements. Some clones are lacking; in checked studies, under half of them reflect an unresolved V gene, and why the rest are absent is not known. V and J calls and clone size are copied from that table; D and trimming were computed from the DNA. The sample includes roughly 300,000 clones, with around 83% observed a single time. 0.95% to 1.5% of the sample lies in the top ten.

This record belongs to a study of blood T cell repertoires in COVID-19 (dated by TCRdb to 2020 to 2021). At the level of the whole study: The collaborator samples originated in the United States, Italy and Spain and spanned the acute and convalescent phases of COVID-19. The prospective study material was composed of cDNA or gDNA derived from T cells, B-cell-depleted T cells, or PBMCs. Deeply sampled blood TCRbeta repertoires from subjects exposed to, actively infected with, or recovered from COVID-19 were included in the dataset. The repertoires were released in a freely available public database meant as a resource for research on the immune response to SARS-CoV-2. Samples were obtained from the ongoing ImmuneRACE study (first 160 participants) and from 1,254 subjects provided by 6 global collaborators. Nearly every sample came with metadata listing a de-identified subject ID, COVID-19 status, age in years and sex. Where available, HLA class I and class II types were taken from metadata supplied by the sample provider and were not determined by assay-based typing.

Looking up the germline V gene (reference sequence) yields CDR1 MNHNY and CDR2 SVGAGI. The CDR3, from cysteine to phenylalanine, totals 14 residues. Left in the record is the CDR3 DNA by itself, 42 bases read in frame from the first base. V lost 6 bases and J lost 4 bases, and the count of bases not matched to a germline gene is 5. The paper's findings and limits, for the study overall: How much clinical and demographic metadata was included differed by source and by participant, and the metadata was provided uncurated.

The rearrangement combines TRBV6-6 with TRBJ1-2, with 10 bases matching TRBD1. This receptor was obtained from a woman in her 50s with acute or convalescent COVID-19. Input material: peripheral blood. Here is the DNA: TGTGCCAGCAGGACGGGACAGGGGAGCTATGGCTACACCTTC. This translates into CASRTGQGSYGYTF.